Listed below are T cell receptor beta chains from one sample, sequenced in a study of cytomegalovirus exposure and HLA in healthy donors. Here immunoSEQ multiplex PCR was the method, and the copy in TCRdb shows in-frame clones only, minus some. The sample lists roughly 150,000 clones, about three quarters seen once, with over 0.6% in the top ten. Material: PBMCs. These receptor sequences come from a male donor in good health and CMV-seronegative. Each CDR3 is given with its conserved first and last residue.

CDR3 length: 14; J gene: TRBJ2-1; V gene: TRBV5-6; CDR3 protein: CASSSRGSYNEQFF
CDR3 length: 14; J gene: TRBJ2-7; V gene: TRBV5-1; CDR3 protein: CASSSGTGTYEQYF
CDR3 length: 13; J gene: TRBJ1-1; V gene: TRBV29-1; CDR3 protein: CSVERDKNTEAFF
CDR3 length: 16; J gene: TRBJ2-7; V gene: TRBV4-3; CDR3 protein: CASSQDGTSVSYEQYF
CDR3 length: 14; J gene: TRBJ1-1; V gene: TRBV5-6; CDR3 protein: CASRRGNTNTEAFF
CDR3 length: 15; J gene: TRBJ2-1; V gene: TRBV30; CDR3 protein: CAWSDSGTGWNEQFF
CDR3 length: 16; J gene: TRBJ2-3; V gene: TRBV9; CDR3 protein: CASSVVGGSRADTQYF
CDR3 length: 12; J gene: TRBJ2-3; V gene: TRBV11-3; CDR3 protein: CASSFGTDTQYF
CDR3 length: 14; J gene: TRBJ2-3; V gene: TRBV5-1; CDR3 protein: CASSLRPGTDTQYF
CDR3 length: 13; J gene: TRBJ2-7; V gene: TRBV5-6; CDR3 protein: CASRPRLSYEQYF
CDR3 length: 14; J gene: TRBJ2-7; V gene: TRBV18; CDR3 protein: CASSPGAVSYEQYF
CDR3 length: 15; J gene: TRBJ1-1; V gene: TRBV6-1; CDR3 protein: CASMSPGTGGTEAFF
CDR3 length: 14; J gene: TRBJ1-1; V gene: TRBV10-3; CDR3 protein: CAISERGGGTEAFF
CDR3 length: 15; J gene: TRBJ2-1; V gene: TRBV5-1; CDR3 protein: CASSLTSVTYNEQFF
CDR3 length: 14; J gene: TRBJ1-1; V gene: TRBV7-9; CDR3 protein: CASSWGGSSTEAFF
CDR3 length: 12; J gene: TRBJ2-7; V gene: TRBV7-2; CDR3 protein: CASSWRGYEQYF
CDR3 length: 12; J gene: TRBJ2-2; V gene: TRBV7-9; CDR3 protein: CASRPGAGELFF
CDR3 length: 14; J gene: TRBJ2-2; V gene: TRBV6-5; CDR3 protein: CASSSDRNTGELFF
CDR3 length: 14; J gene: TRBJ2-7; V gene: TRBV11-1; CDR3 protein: CASSLGVLNYEQYF